The rows below give T cell receptor beta chains drawn from one sample of a study of Ad26.COV2.S vaccination and SARS-CoV-2 variants. The protocol was immunoSEQ multiplex PCR, while the TCRdb copy is restricted to in-frame clones and leaves out a portion. The sample contains 430,000 or so clones, 89% of which appear only once. Sequencing was performed on peripheral blood, taken in a trial of Ad26.COV2.S vaccine versus placebo. The origin of the receptors is a person between 18 and 65 years old who received the Ad26.COV2.S COVID-19 vaccine or a placebo. CDR3s include the opening cysteine and the closing phenylalanine or tryptophan. A D gene is named only where the DNA matches it firmly. Clone size is shown for a subset of rows, as once, few, many or a class of expanded clone.

D	V	J	size	CDR3	DNA
TRBD1	TRBV4-1	TRBJ1-2	NA	CASSQPTRDRGTRGYTF	TGCGCCAGCAGCCAACCCACCCGGGACAGGGGAACTCGTGGCTACACCTTC
TRBD2	TRBV3-1/TRBV3-2	TRBJ2-5	NA	CASSQGLAGRQETQYF	TGTGCCAGCAGCCAGGGATTAGCGGGGAGACAAGAGACCCAGTACTTC
NA	TRBV7-3	TRBJ1-1	NA	CASSLTSGGGTEAFF	TGTGCCAGCAGCTTAACGTCGGGGGGAGGAACTGAAGCTTTCTTT
TRBD1	TRBV2	TRBJ1-1	NA	CASIGDRVSPEAFF	TGTGCCAGCATCGGGGACAGGGTATCCCCTGAAGCTTTCTTT
NA	TRBV5-1	TRBJ2-5	NA	CASSHAQETQYF	TGCGCCAGCAGCCATGCCCAAGAGACCCAGTACTTC
NA	TRBV19	TRBJ1-1	NA	CASSIFGLGTEAFF	TGTGCCAGTAGTATATTTGGGTTGGGCACTGAAGCTTTCTTT
TRBD2	TRBV5-1	TRBJ2-2	NA	CASGDPSGGANTGELFF	TGCGCCAGCGGCGACCCAAGCGGGGGGGCTAACACCGGGGAGCTGTTTTTT
NA	TRBV27	TRBJ2-1	few	CASSDRDAYNEQFF	TGTGCCAGCAGTGATAGGGATGCCTACAATGAGCAGTTCTTC
TRBD1	TRBV10-3	TRBJ2-7	NA	CATLPRPGQGYEQYF	TGTGCCACGCTTCCCAGGCCGGGACAGGGATACGAGCAGTACTTC
NA	TRBV2	TRBJ1-2	NA	CASTGRVGGYTF	TGTGCCAGCACGGGCAGGGTGGGTGGCTACACCTTC
NA	TRBV28	TRBJ2-7	NA	CASSSDSQWIPHEQYF	TGTGCCAGCAGTTCTGATTCACAGTGGATTCCTCACGAGCAGTACTTC
NA	TRBV4-1	TRBJ1-5	NA	CASSQVGGNQPQHF	TGCGCCAGCAGCCAAGTCGGGGGGAATCAGCCCCAGCATTTT
NA	TRBV9	TRBJ1-5	NA	CASSVDPGLGQPQHF	TGTGCCAGCAGCGTAGACCCGGGTTTAGGCCAGCCCCAGCATTTT
NA	TRBV12-3/TRBV12-4	TRBJ1-2	NA	CASSLVRYGYTF	TGTGCCAGCAGTTTAGTGCGGTATGGCTACACCTTC
NA	TRBV7-6	TRBJ2-5	NA	CASSSSGWGMTQYF	TGTGCCAGCAGCTCTTCCGGGTGGGGAATGACCCAGTACTTC
NA	TRBV6-5	TRBJ1-6	NA	CASSPGRRSGSPLHF	TGTGCCAGCAGCCCGGGTAGGAGGAGTGGTTCACCCCTCCACTTT
NA	TRBV5-6	TRBJ1-5	NA	CASSLPDQPQHF	TGTGCCAGCAGCTTGCCGGATCAGCCCCAGCATTTT
NA	TRBV5-1	TRBJ2-7	NA	CASSLPGRGYEQYF	TGCGCCAGCAGCTTACCGGGACGGGGCTACGAGCAGTACTTC
NA	TRBV6-5	TRBJ2-5	NA	CASSRGVVGETQYF	TGTGCCAGCAGTCGGGGAGTCGTGGGCGAGACCCAGTACTTC
NA	TRBV21-1	TRBJ2-7	NA	CASSKALIEQYF	TGTGCCAGCAGCAAAGCGCTCATCGAGCAGTACTTC
TRBD2	TRBV13	TRBJ2-1	NA	CASSPSPREVAYNEQFF	TGTGCCAGCAGCCCCAGTCCGCGGGAGGTCGCCTACAATGAGCAGTTCTTC
TRBD1	TRBV6-1	TRBJ1-1	NA	CASSDRGKGEAFF	TGTGCCAGCAGTGACAGGGGGAAAGGTGAAGCTTTCTTT
TRBD2	TRBV18	TRBJ2-3	NA	CASSPPLGRGSRTDTQYF	TGTGCCAGCTCACCACCCCTTGGGCGCGGGAGTAGGACAGATACGCAGTATTTT
TRBD1	TRBV6-5	TRBJ1-2	NA	CASGARDRGDGYTF	TGTGCCAGCGGGGCCCGGGACAGGGGTGATGGCTACACCTTC
NA	TRBV9	TRBJ1-1	NA	CASSPTGANTEAFF	TGTGCCAGCAGCCCAACCGGAGCCAACACTGAAGCTTTCTTT
NA	TRBV5-8	TRBJ2-1	NA	CASSLGTPDDYNEQFF	TGTGCCAGCAGCTTAGGGACACCCGACGACTACAATGAGCAGTTCTTC
NA	TRBV6-5	TRBJ1-3	NA	CASSYFRSGNTIYF	TGTGCCAGCAGTTACTTTCGCTCTGGAAACACCATATATTTT
NA	TRBV29-1	TRBJ1-1	NA	CSVGFRQFSGEAFF	TGCAGCGTTGGGTTTCGACAGTTCTCGGGTGAAGCTTTCTTT
NA	TRBV7-2	TRBJ1-3	NA	CASSLAGQSGDTIYF	TGTGCCAGCAGCTTAGCAGGACAGTCCGGAGACACCATATATTTT
NA	TRBV21-1	TRBJ2-2	once	CASSRGNTGELFF	TGTGCCAGCAGCAGAGGGAACACCGGGGAGCTGTTTTTT
TRBD1	TRBV10-2	TRBJ1-1	NA	CASSSGGTEAFF	TGCGCCAGCAGCTCAGGGGGCACTGAAGCTTTCTTT
NA	TRBV24-1	TRBJ2-1	once	CATSDFPSWHNEQFF	TGTGCCACCAGTGATTTTCCTAGCTGGCACAATGAGCAGTTCTTC
TRBD1	TRBV28	TRBJ1-1	NA	CASSKQGAEAFF	TGTGCCAGCAGTAAACAGGGGGCTGAAGCTTTCTTT
TRBD1	TRBV18	TRBJ1-5	few	CASLDDRGGSNQPQHF	TGTGCCAGCCTCGATGACAGGGGAGGGAGCAATCAGCCCCAGCATTTT
NA	TRBV5-4	TRBJ2-5	few	CASSSVWAGGLIQETQYF	TGTGCCAGCAGCTCGGTCTGGGCTGGGGGGCTTATCCAAGAGACCCAGTACTTC
NA	TRBV19	TRBJ2-3	NA	CASSIAGSTDTQYF	TGTGCCAGTAGTATAGCGGGGAGCACAGATACGCAGTATTTT
TRBD2	TRBV7-8	TRBJ2-1	NA	CASSPGLAGAPSYNEQFF	TGTGCCAGCAGCCCCGGACTAGCGGGGGCGCCCTCCTACAATGAGCAGTTCTTC
NA	TRBV13	TRBJ1-1	NA	CASTGAVNTEAFF	TGTGCCAGCACCGGAGCAGTGAACACTGAAGCTTTCTTT
NA	TRBV6-5	TRBJ1-2	NA	CASSSGYHYGYTF	TGTGCCAGCAGTTCAGGGTACCACTATGGCTACACCTTC
NA	TRBV24-1	TRBJ1-1	NA	CATSEGGNTEAFF	TGTGCCACCAGTGAGGGGGGGAACACTGAAGCTTTCTTT
NA	TRBV7-2	TRBJ1-1	NA	CASSKLDRRNTEAFF	TGTGCCAGCAGCAAATTAGACAGACGCAACACTGAAGCTTTCTTT
TRBD2	TRBV4-3	TRBJ2-1	NA	CASSQRDLAGVGYNEQFF	TGCGCCAGCAGCCAGAGGGACTTAGCGGGAGTGGGGTACAATGAGCAGTTCTTC
TRBD2	TRBV7-2	TRBJ2-2	once	CASTESGTSGTVGELFF	TGTGCCAGCACAGAATCCGGGACTAGCGGGACCGTCGGGGAGCTGTTTTTT
NA	TRBV5-1	TRBJ2-5	NA	CASRTSLETQYF	TGCGCCAGCAGGACTAGTTTGGAGACCCAGTACTTC
NA	TRBV5-1	TRBJ2-5	NA	CASSPSPGTQETQYF	TGCGCCAGCAGCCCTTCCCCAGGGACTCAAGAGACCCAGTACTTC
TRBD1	TRBV27	TRBJ1-4	once	CASSWSRGPVEKLFF	TGTGCCAGCAGTTGGAGCAGGGGGCCGGTTGAAAAACTGTTTTTT
NA	TRBV27	TRBJ2-7	NA	CASSWTRGGEQYF	TGTGCCAGCAGTTGGACAAGGGGCGGCGAGCAGTACTTC
NA	TRBV28	TRBJ2-2	NA	CASSQPGLGWRELFF	TGTGCCAGCAGTCAACCGGGACTGGGGTGGCGGGAGCTGTTTTTT
TRBD1	TRBV27	TRBJ1-1	NA	CASSEQGRSGNTEAFF	TGTGCCAGCAGTGAACAGGGGCGGTCGGGGAACACTGAAGCTTTCTTT
NA	TRBV11-2	TRBJ2-7	NA	CASSHLFLRGVNYYEQYF	TGTGCCAGCAGCCACCTTTTCCTGAGAGGGGTCAACTACTACGAGCAGTACTTC